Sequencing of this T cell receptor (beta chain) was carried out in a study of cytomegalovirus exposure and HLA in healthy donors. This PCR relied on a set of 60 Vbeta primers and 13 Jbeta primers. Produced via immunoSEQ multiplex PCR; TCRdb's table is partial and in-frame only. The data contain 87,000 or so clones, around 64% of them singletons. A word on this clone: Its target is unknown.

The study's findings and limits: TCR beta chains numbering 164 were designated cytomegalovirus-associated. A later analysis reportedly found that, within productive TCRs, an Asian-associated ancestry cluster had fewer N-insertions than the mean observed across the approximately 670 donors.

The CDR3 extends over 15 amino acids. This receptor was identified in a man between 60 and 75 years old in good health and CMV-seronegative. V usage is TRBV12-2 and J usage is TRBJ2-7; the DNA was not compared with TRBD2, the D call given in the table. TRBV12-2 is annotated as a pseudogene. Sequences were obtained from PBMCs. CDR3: CASPYTGDALCEQYF. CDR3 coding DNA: TGTGCAAGCCCCTACACGGGGGACGCTTTATGCGAGCAGTACTTC.